The 24 T cell receptor beta chains presented below share a single source sample, sequenced in a study of cytomegalovirus exposure and HLA in healthy donors. PCR was performed using 60 Vbeta and 13 Jbeta primers. Sequenced by immunoSEQ multiplex PCR; TCRdb stores in-frame clones only, minus some. Here the sample spans 120,000 or so clones, around three quarters being singletons. Sequenced material: PBMCs. Receptors were obtained from a man aged 18 to 29 in good health and CMV-seronegative.

The CDR3 loop is CAWRGWGAEAFF. The DNA of the CDR3 is TGTGCCTGGAGAGGATGGGGGGCTGAAGCTTTCTTT. The chain uses TRBV30 and TRBJ1-1; D is perhaps TRBD1 (5 bases). V lost 3 bases and J lost 6, with 11 bases in between. The CDR3 loop spans 12 amino acids. Germline V lookup: CDR1 GTSNPN, CDR2 SVGIG (reference sequence).

This rearrangement joins TRBV28 to TRBJ2-1; 7 bases map to TRBD2. Germline CDR1 MDHEN, CDR2 SYDVKM. This CDR3 contains 15 residues. V shed 1 base, J shed 4 bases, and the junction held 4 bases outside the gene matches. CDR3 nucleotide sequence: TGTGCCAGCAGTTTATTGGGGGAGGGGTACAATGAGCAGTTCTTC. Translating gives CASSLLGEGYNEQFF.

The chain combines TRBV7-3 with TRBJ1-3; maybe TRBD1 (6 bases). The CDR3 sequence is 15 residues long. The V end was cut by 3 bases, the J end by 1 base, with 10 bases between. Germline lookup yields CDR1 SGHTA and CDR2 FQGTGA. CDR3 nucleotide sequence: TGTGCCAGCAGCTTGGACAGTGGATCTGGAAACACCATATATTTT. This sequence encodes CASSLDSGSGNTIYF.

This clone was found a few times. The genes are TRBV29-1 and TRBJ1-1; possible D gene TRBD1, 5 bases. V was clipped by 5 bases and J by 4 bases, with 8 bases between them. CDR3 length: 11 amino acids. Germline V gene data show CDR1 as SQVTM and CDR2 as ANQGSEA. Here the CDR3 reads CSVRDSTEAFF. The CDR3 nucleotides are TGCAGCGTTCGCGACAGCACTGAAGCTTTCTTT.

This clone came up once. The chain is built from TRBV28 and TRBJ2-7; possibly TRBD2 for D (6 bases). CDR3 length equals 15 residues. V lost 7 bases and J lost 0, with 16 bases in between. Per germline, CDR1 MDHEN and CDR2 SYDVKM. In nucleotides, the CDR3 is TGTGCCAGCAAGACCTTTAGCGGACACTCCTACGAGCAGTACTTC. Its protein is CASKTFSGHSYEQYF.

CDR3 sequence reads: CASSLSAENTGELFF. DNA of the CDR3: TGTGCCAGCAGCTTATCGGCGGAGAACACCGGGGAGCTGTTTTTT. The genes are TRBV11-3 and TRBJ2-2; D ambiguous. There are 15 residues in the CDR3. The V end was cut by 2 bases, the J end by 1 base, with 8 bases between. Germline values: CDR1 SGHNT, CDR2 YENEEA.

The chain is built from TRBV2 and TRBJ2-7; tentative D call: TRBD1 (6 bases). CDR3 size: 14 residues. Deletions cut 6 bases from V and 5 bases from J, with 17 bases between. The germline gives CDR1 SNHLY, CDR2 FYNNEI. This CDR3 reads CASSAIPTGDEQYV. The CDR3 coding sequence is TGTGCCAGCAGCGCAATCCCGACAGGAGACGAGCAGTACGTC.

This clone came up a few times. The chain combines TRBV30 with TRBJ1-6; D is undetermined. The V gene lost 0 bases and the J gene lost 2 bases, with 11 bases spanning the gap. The germline V gene encodes CDR1 GTSNPN and CDR2 SVGIG (reference sequence). This CDR3 has 16 amino acids. CDR3: CAWSVSKTTYNSPLHF. CDR3 sequence (DNA): TGTGCCTGGAGTGTAAGCAAAACCACCTATAATTCACCCCTCCACTTT.

The chain combines TRBV6-5 with TRBJ1-6; 7 nucleotides agree with TRBD1. In germline, CDR1 is MNHEY, CDR2 SVGAGI. The CDR3 consists of 15 residues. Unmatched junction bases numbered 8, after V lost 5 bases and J lost 7 bases. The CDR3 sequence is CASSKLTGRNSPLHF. In DNA form, the CDR3 reads TGTGCCAGCAGTAAACTGACAGGGAGAAATTCACCCCTCCACTTT.

The gene calls are TRBV19 and TRBJ1-1; D may be TRBD1 (6 bases). Trimming left V 2 bases short and J 4 bases short, with 14 bases between. Germline V gene data show CDR1 as LNHDA and CDR2 as SQIVND (reference sequence). The CDR3 sequence is 15 residues long. DNA for the CDR3: TGTGCCAGTAGTATATTGGGGGCGGGGGTCACTGAAGCTTTCTTT. Encoded protein: CASSILGAGVTEAFF.

The chain employs TRBV6-1 and TRBJ2-7; the D gene is possibly TRBD1 (5 bases). V shed 2 bases and J shed 0 bases, with 17 bases lying between them. This CDR3 region has 17 residues. The germline V gene has CDR1 MNHNS and CDR2 SASEGT. The CDR3 nucleotides read TGTGCCAGCAGTGAATTGCCGACGACAGATAGCTCCTACGAGCAGTACGTC. Translating it yields CASSELPTTDSSYEQYV.

Regarding this clone: Other DNA sequences from this sample encode an identical CDR3 as well. The chain is built from TRBV5-1 and TRBJ2-6; D ambiguous. CDR3 length equals 15 residues. Germline CDR1 and CDR2: SGHRS and YFSETQ. V lost 0 bases and J 0 bases, leaving 4 bases between the germline ends. CDR3 region: CASSLGSSGANVLTF. The CDR3 DNA follows: TGCGCCAGCAGCTTGGGTAGCTCTGGGGCCAACGTCCTGACTTTC.

By share of the sample, this clone is large. In the same sample, other DNA sequences code for this CDR3. The chain couples TRBV6-4 to TRBJ2-1; D might be TRBD2 (6 bases). The germline V and J ends were trimmed by 0 bases and 0 bases, with 6 bases remaining between them. The CDR3 sequence is 15 residues long. Germline assignment: CDR1 MRHNA and CDR2 SNTAGT. In DNA form, the CDR3 reads TGTGCCAGCAGTGACTCTAGCGGCTCCTACAATGAGCAGTTCTTC. As protein: CASSDSSGSYNEQFF.

The V call is TRBV25-1, the J call TRBJ2-7; D may be TRBD1 (6 bases). The CDR3 spans 14 residues. Germline V gene lookup returns CDR1 MGHDK and CDR2 SYGVNS. The germline V and J ends were trimmed by 6 bases and 5 bases, with 17 bases remaining between them. The CDR3 spells CASRASTGSHEQYF. The CDR3 DNA follows: TGTGCCAGCAGGGCCTCAACAGGGTCCCACGAGCAGTACTTC.

Here the CDR3 reads CASSSPAVGVNEQFF. The CDR3 region has the DNA TGTGCCAGCAGCTCCCCGGCGGTGGGAGTAAATGAGCAGTTCTTC. The chain carries TRBV11-2 and TRBJ2-1; maybe TRBD2 (5 bases). CDR3 size: 15 residues. Per the germline V gene, CDR1 is SGHAT and CDR2 is FQNNGV. Trimming left V 4 bases short and J 7 bases short, with 17 bases between.

The chain combines TRBV7-9 with TRBJ2-1; D is possibly TRBD2 (6 bases). The germline gives CDR1 SEHNR, CDR2 FQNEAQ (reference sequence). Between the trimmed V and J ends, which lost 5 bases and 2 bases, there was a span of 16 bases. CDR3 size: 16 residues. CDR3 DNA sequence: TGTGCCAGCAGCCCCCCGACTAGATCGGCCTACAATGAGCAGTTCTTC. Amino acids: CASSPPTRSAYNEQFF.

This clone turned up a few times. The rearrangement uses TRBV6-6 and TRBJ2-1; the D is unclear. The germline V and J ends were trimmed by 6 bases and 8 bases, with 11 bases remaining between them. CDR3 length equals 12 residues. Per the germline V gene, CDR1 is MNHNY and CDR2 is SVGAGI (reference sequence). The CDR3 region is CASSPRLDEQFF. In DNA form, the CDR3 reads TGTGCCAGCAGCCCCAGGCTTGATGAGCAGTTCTTC.

The J gene is TRBJ2-1, the V gene TRBV5-8; TRBD1 matches 11 bases. Germline values: CDR1 SGHTS, CDR2 YDEGEE. V shed 4 bases and J 6 bases; nucleotides not matched to a gene: 12. The CDR3 spans 17 residues. The DNA for the CDR3 is TGTGCCAGCAGCCACCTTATTTTGGGGACAGGGGGCAATGAGCAGTTCTTC. It encodes CASSHLILGTGGNEQFF.

The J gene is TRBJ2-5, the V gene TRBV7-2, with D possibly matching TRBD1 (9 bases). CDR3 length equals 17 residues. The V and J ends lost 5 bases and 4 bases respectively, with 23 bases between them. Germline CDR1 is SGHTA and CDR2 is FQGNSA. The CDR3 bases are TGTGCCAGCAGCCGCTTAGCGGGGACAGGGCAAGGAGAGACCCAGTACTTC. This encodes CASSRLAGTGQGETQYF. Using reference TRBV7-2 and TRBJ2-5 for the parts outside the CDR3, the full variable domain is GAGVSQSPSNKVTEKGKDVELRCDPISGHTALYWYRQSLGQGLEFLIYFQGNSAPDKSGLPSDRFSAERTGGSVSTLTIQRTQQEDSAVYLCASSRLAGTGQGETQYFGPGTRLLVL.

The chain is built from TRBV28 and TRBJ2-4; maybe TRBD2 (7 bases). V lost 3 bases, J lost 1 base, and 16 bases lay in between. Germline CDR1 is MDHEN and CDR2 is SYDVKM. This CDR3 is built from 17 residues. The DNA for the CDR3 is TGTGCCAGCAGTTTTACCGGGGGGCGGCTGGCCAAAAACATTCAGTACTTC. Protein: CASSFTGGRLAKNIQYF.

The chain has TRBV10-3 and TRBJ1-2; TRBD1 matches 8 bases. Germline CDR1 ENHRY, CDR2 SYGVKD. The CDR3 consists of 15 residues. V gave up 3 bases and J gave up 6 bases; unmatched junction bases: 9. CDR3 coding DNA: TGTGCCATCAGTGACCCCACGACAGGGGAAAATGGCTACACCTTC. Encoded protein: CAISDPTTGENGYTF.

The gene calls are TRBV7-8 and TRBJ1-1, with D perhaps matching TRBD1 (6 bases). Trimming took off 4 bases at V and 4 bases at J, with 16 bases between the two ends. The length of the CDR3 is 15 residues. CDR1 is SGHVS, CDR2 FQNEAQ, per germline. The CDR3 coding sequence is TGTGCCAGCAGCTCCGAGACAGGTCGGGTCACTGAAGCTTTCTTT. It encodes CASSSETGRVTEAFF.

This chain joins TRBV6-5 and TRBJ2-3; TRBD2 agrees at 9 bases. Per germline, CDR1 MNHEY and CDR2 SVGAGI. Trimming cost V 6 bases and J 3 bases; bases outside gene matches: 7. This CDR3 contains 15 residues. CDR3 region: CASSSSGRRTDTQYF. CDR3 bases: TGTGCCAGCAGCTCAAGCGGGAGGCGTACAGATACGCAGTATTTT.

This chain links TRBV5-4 with TRBJ2-1; unclear D gene. V lost 0 bases to trimming and J lost 7 bases, with 14 bases between them. Germline-derived CDR1 and CDR2 are SGHNT and YYREEE (reference sequence). The CDR3 has 15 residues. The CDR3 here is CASSLDLGKQNEQFF. CDR3 nucleotide sequence: TGTGCCAGCAGCTTGGATCTAGGCAAACAAAATGAGCAGTTCTTC.